This TCR beta chain is from a study of blood T cell repertoires in COVID-19. Study-wide context: Specimens from acute and convalescent COVID-19 originated in the United States, Italy and Spain. Sources were T cells, B-cell-depleted T cells, or PBMCs; the material itself was cDNA or gDNA.

From germline, CDR1 is MGHRA and CDR2 YSYEKL. Germline trimming cut 3 bases from V and 7 bases from J; bases unmatched to any gene: 6. The CDR3 is 15 amino acids. In the source study's methods: Amplification from reference gene primers served as the basis for estimated nucleated cell counts. Generated by immunoSEQ multiplex PCR, the TCRdb table keeps only in-frame clones and is missing some. The V and J calls and clone size come from that table; D and trimming were worked out from the DNA. The table records 85,000 to 130,000 clones, about four fifths of them present only once. Sequenced material: peripheral blood. This receptor was identified in a woman older than 75 with active or convalescent COVID-19. J is TRBJ1-4 and V is TRBV4-1; 9 bases match TRBD1. CDR3 sequence reads: CASSQAGTGSEKLFF. Here the CDR3 DNA reads TGCGCCAGCAGCCAGGCCGGGACAGGGAGTGAAAAACTGTTTTTT.